The subject of this entry is one TCR beta chain. Per the authors' pipeline: It was from reference gene primer amplification that nucleated cell counts were estimated. Data came from immunoSEQ multiplex PCR; TCRdb stores just in-frame clones and leaves some out. V, J and clone size reflect that table, while D and trimming were determined from the DNA. This table holds about 25,000 clones, roughly 87% found once. Germline lookup yields CDR1 MNHEY and CDR2 SVGEGT. This CDR3 comprises 15 residues. V was trimmed by 5 bases and J by 5 bases, leaving 15 bases between them. This sample is drawn from a study of blood T cell repertoires in COVID-19. Study information: Samples of COVID-19 (acute and convalescent) were obtained from the United States, Italy and Spain. PBMCs, B-cell-depleted T cells, or T cells provided the cDNA or gDNA that made up the material.

The clonotype was recovered from a human donor with active COVID-19. The donor label of this sample is uncertain. The sequenced sample consisted of peripheral blood. The chain is built from TRBV6-2 or TRBV6-3 and TRBJ2-2; D perhaps matches TRBD1 (6 bases). For the CDR3, the DNA is TGTGCCAGCAGTCCCAGGGGCATGCTAACCGGGGAGCTGTTTTTT. It specifies CASSPRGMLTGELFF.